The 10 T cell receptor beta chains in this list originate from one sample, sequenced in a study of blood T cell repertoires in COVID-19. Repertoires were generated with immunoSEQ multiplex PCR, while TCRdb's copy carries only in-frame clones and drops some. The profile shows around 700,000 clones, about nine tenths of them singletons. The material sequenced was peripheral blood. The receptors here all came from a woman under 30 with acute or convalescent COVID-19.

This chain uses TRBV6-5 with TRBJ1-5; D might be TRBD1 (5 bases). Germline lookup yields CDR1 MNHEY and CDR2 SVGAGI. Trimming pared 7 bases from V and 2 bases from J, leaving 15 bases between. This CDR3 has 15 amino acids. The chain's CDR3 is CASTSTDMGNQPQHF. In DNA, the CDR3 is TGTGCCAGCACATCTACGGACATGGGCAATCAGCCCCAGCATTTT.

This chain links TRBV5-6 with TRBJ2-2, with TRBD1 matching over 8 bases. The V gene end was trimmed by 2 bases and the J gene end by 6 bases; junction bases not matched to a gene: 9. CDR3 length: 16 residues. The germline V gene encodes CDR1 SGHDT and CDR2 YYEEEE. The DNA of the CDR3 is TGTGCCAGCAGCTTCCCCACAGGGGGGACCGCCGGGGAGCTGTTTTTT. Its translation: CASSFPTGGTAGELFF.

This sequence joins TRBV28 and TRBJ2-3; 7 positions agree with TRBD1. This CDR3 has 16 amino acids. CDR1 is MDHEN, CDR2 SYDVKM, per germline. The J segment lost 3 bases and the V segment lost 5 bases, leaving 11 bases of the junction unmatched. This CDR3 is CASSIQTGFLTDTQYF. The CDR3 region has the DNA TGTGCCAGCAGTATTCAGACAGGGTTTCTTACAGATACGCAGTATTTT.

The CDR3 is CASSQWAGTEAFF. The CDR3 coding sequence is TGTGCCAGCAGCCAGTGGGCCGGCACTGAAGCTTTCTTT. The genes are TRBV3-1 (or the pseudogene TRBV3-2) and TRBJ1-1; D unresolved. Trimming cost V 3 bases and J 4 bases, with 9 bases left between them. This CDR3 comprises 13 residues. CDR1 is LGHDT and CDR2 is YNNKEL in the germline V gene (reference sequence).

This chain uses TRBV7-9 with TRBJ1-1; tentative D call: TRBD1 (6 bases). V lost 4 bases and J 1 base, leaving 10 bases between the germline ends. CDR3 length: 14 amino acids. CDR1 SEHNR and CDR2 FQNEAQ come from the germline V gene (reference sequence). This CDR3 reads CASSSQGQNTEAFF. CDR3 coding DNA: TGTGCCAGCAGCTCCCAGGGACAGAACACTGAAGCTTTCTTT. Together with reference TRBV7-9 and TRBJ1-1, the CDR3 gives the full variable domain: DTGVSQNPRHKITKRGQNVTFRCDPISEHNRLYWYRQTLGQGPEFLTYFQNEAQLEKSRLLSDRFSAERPKGSFSTLEIQRTEQGDSAMYLCASSSQGQNTEAFFGQGTRLTVV.

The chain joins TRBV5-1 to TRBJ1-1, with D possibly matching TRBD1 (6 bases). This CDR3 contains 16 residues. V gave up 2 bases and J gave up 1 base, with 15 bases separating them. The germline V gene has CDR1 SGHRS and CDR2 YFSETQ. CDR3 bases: TGCGCCAGCAGCTTCGGGGGGGCCCTGGGGAACACTGAAGCTTTCTTT. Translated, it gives CASSFGGALGNTEAFF.

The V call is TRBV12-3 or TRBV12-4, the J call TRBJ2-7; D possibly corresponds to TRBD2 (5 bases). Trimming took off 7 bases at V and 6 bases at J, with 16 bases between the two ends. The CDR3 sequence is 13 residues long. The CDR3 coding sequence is TGTGCCAGCACTCAAAGCGGAACCGGCGAGCAGTACTTC. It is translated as CASTQSGTGEQYF.

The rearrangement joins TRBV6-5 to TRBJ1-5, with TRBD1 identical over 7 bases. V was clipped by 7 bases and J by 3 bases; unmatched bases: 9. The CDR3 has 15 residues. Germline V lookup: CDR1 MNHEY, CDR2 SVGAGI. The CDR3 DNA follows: TGTGCCAGCATCCCGACAGGGTCTGCCAATCAGCCCCAGCATTTT. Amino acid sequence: CASIPTGSANQPQHF.

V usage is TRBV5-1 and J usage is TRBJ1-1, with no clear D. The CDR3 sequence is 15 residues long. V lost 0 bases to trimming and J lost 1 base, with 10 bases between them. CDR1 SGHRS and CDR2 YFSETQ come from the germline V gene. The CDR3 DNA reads TGCGCCAGCAGCTTGGCCAACACCCAGAACACTGAAGCTTTCTTT. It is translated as CASSLANTQNTEAFF.

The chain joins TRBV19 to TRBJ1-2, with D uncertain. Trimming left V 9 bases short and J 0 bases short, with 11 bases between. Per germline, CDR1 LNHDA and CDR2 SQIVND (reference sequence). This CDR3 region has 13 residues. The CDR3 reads CASFDMTNYGYTF. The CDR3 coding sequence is TGTGCCAGCTTCGACATGACTAACTATGGCTACACCTTC.